This T cell receptor (beta chain) was captured in a study of T cells in tuberculosis. Across the whole study: Sequenced TCRs come from CD1B-GMM tetramer-binding T cells. Study-wide findings and caveats: Samples were chosen by availability of cryopreserved specimens. Using the GMM-specific repertoire gave nearly 90% accuracy versus roughly 70% with motifs.

CDR1 is SEHNR and CDR2 is FQNEAQ in the germline V gene (reference sequence). The junction had 3 bases not matched to a gene; V was cut back by 5 bases and J by 0 bases. There are 15 residues in the CDR3. Generated by immunoSEQ multiplex PCR, the TCRdb table keeps only in-frame clones and is missing some. The sample has 25,000 to 40,000 clones, around 90% seen once. Unsorted cryopreserved PBMC were sequenced, averaging about 100,000 T cells per clinical donor. Of note for this clone: Its antigen is not identified.

The clonotype originates from a donor between 10 and 35 years old with latent tuberculosis or without tuberculosis infection. Some clones in this sample may be carry-over from other donors' samples. Sequencing used PBMCs. The V gene is TRBV7-9, the J gene TRBJ2-7; 11 bases map to TRBD1. The CDR3 reads CASSGGTGGSYEQYF. CDR3 nucleotides: TGTGCCAGCAGCGGAGGGACAGGGGGCTCCTACGAGCAGTACTTC.